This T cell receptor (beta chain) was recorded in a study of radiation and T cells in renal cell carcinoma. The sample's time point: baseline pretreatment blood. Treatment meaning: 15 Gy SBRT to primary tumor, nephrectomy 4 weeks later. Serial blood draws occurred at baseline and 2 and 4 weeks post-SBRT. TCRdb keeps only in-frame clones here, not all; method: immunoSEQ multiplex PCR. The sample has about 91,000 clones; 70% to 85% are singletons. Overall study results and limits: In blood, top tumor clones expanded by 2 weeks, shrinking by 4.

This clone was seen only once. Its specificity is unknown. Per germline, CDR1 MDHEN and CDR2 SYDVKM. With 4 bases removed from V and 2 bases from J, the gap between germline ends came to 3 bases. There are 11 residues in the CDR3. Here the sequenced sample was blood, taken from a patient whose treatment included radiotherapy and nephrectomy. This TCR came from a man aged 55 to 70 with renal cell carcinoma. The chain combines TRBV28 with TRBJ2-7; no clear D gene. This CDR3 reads CASSSPYEQYF. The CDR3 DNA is TGTGCCAGCAGTTCACCCTACGAGCAGTACTTC.